One and the same sample provided the 10 T cell receptor beta chains below, sequenced in a study of CD8+ T cells in alopecia areata. Treatment defined: oral pan-JAK inhibitor, 5-10 mg twice daily. Extracted RNA was reverse transcribed, and the resulting cDNA served as sequencing template. Clones were read by immunoSEQ multiplex PCR, and TCRdb kept only the in-frame ones, dropping some. The sample records 150,000 to 200,000 clones, approximately 67% being singletons. Sample: CD4+ T cells sorted from blood, taken between weeks 49 and 50, from a patient treated with tofacitinib. These receptor sequences come from a human donor with alopecia areata.

For the CDR3, the DNA is TGTGCCAGCAGTTTTGACGGCTCTGGGGCCAACGTCCTGACTTTC. Encoded protein: CASSFDGSGANVLTF. V and J are TRBV6-5 and TRBJ2-6, with no clear D. CDR1 is MNHEY and CDR2 is SVGAGI in the germline V gene. Trimming shortened V by 4 bases and J by 0 bases, and 7 bases separated the two germline ends. The CDR3 contains 15 residues.

The V gene is TRBV27, the J gene TRBJ1-6, with TRBD1 matching over 7 bases. The J segment lost 9 bases and the V segment lost 5 bases, leaving 7 bases of the junction unmatched. The CDR3 is 14 residues long. Germline V gene lookup returns CDR1 MNHEY and CDR2 SMNVEV (reference sequence). CDR3 DNA sequence: TGTGCCAGCAGTCGCACAGGGGTTGGTTCACCCCTCCACTTT. This translates into CASSRTGVGSPLHF.

The chain carries TRBV27 and TRBJ1-2; TRBD1 agrees at 9 bases. V was clipped by 5 bases and J by 8 bases; unmatched bases: 9. Looked up from germline, CDR1 is MNHEY and CDR2 is SMNVEV (reference sequence). The CDR3 has 14 residues. The CDR3 sequence is CASSPYRQGEGYTF. The CDR3 DNA sequence: TGTGCCAGCAGTCCCTACCGACAGGGGGAAGGCTACACCTTC.

This chain uses TRBV5-1 with TRBJ2-2; TRBD1 might be the D (5 bases). Trimming pared 4 bases from V and 1 base from J, leaving 8 bases between. Germline values: CDR1 SGHRS, CDR2 YFSETQ. CDR3 size: 14 residues. Written as DNA, the CDR3 is TGCGCCAGCAGCACCGACAGGAACACCGGGGAGCTGTTTTTT. The encoded protein is CASSTDRNTGELFF.

This clone was seen only a few times. V is TRBV7-8 and J is TRBJ1-2; possibly TRBD1 for D (6 bases). Germline V CDR1 and CDR2: SGHVS, FQNEAQ. This CDR3 has 13 amino acids. V lost 1 base and J 8 bases, leaving 11 bases between the germline ends. The CDR3 loop is CASSLENREGYTF. The CDR3 DNA sequence: TGTGCCAGCAGCTTAGAGAACAGGGAAGGCTACACCTTC.

The chain uses TRBV29-1 and TRBJ1-2; D unclear. Germline V gives CDR1 SQVTM, CDR2 ANQGSEA. Trimming left V 0 bases short and J 1 base short, with 6 bases between. CDR3 size: 13 residues. CDR3 protein: CSVEERSNYGYTF. Written as DNA, the CDR3 is TGCAGCGTTGAAGAGCGAAGTAACTATGGCTACACCTTC.

The CDR3 protein is CASSLARGNEQFF. The DNA of the CDR3 is TGTGCCAGCAGCTTAGCTCGAGGAAATGAGCAGTTCTTC. The rearrangement uses TRBV7-7 and TRBJ2-1, with D unresolved. CDR1 and CDR2 from the germline V gene are SSHAT and FNYEAQ (reference sequence). The CDR3 sequence is 13 residues long. The V end was cut by 0 bases, the J end by 7 bases, with 7 bases between. Full variable domain (outside the CDR3, taken from reference TRBV7-7 and TRBJ2-1): GAGVSQSPRYKVTKRGQDVTLRCDPISSHATLYWYQQALGQGPEFLTYFNYEAQPDKSGLPSDRFSAERPEGSISTLTIQRTEQRDSAMYRCASSLARGNEQFFGPGTRLTVL.

The gene calls are TRBV5-4 and TRBJ2-1; weak D call: TRBD1 (6 bases). Germline loops: CDR1 SGHNT, CDR2 YYREEE (reference sequence). The CDR3 contains 15 residues. The V end lost 2 bases, the J end lost 12 bases, and 21 bases lay between the germline ends. CDR3 region: CASSLPGVSTSGQFF. The CDR3 bases are TGTGCCAGCAGCTTACCAGGGGTATCTACTTCCGGGCAGTTCTTC.

The chain combines TRBV5-1 with TRBJ2-5, with D possibly TRBD2 on 6 matching bases. Trimming left V 6 bases short and J 1 base short, with 10 bases between. Germline V gene sequence: CDR1 SGHRS, CDR2 YFSETQ. The CDR3 has 13 residues. The CDR3 DNA is TGCGCCAGCACCCTCGGGAGCCAAGAGACCCAGTACTTC. It yields the protein CASTLGSQETQYF.

The chain carries TRBV30 and TRBJ2-7; unclear D gene. V was pared by 3 bases and J by 1 base, with 10 bases between. Germline V gives CDR1 GTSNPN, CDR2 SVGIG (reference sequence). This CDR3 is 13 amino acids long. CDR3 DNA sequence: TGTGCCTGGAGCTCGAAGGCTTCCTACGAGCAGTACTTC. Its protein product is CAWSSKASYEQYF.